This T cell receptor (beta chain) is from a study of T cells in Graves' hyperthyroidism and ophthalmopathy. PBMCs came from 8.5 to 10 ml fresh peripheral blood. Germline V gene data show CDR1 as SGHAT and CDR2 as FQNNGV. The V gene end was trimmed by 5 bases and the J gene end by 7 bases; junction bases not matched to a gene: 9. The length of the CDR3 is 14 residues. Findings of the study overall: Stable hyperthyroidism and ophthalmopathy were separated using 13 V-J signatures.

RNA transcripts gave rise to amplified TCR beta CDR3 regions. First-round RT-PCR with HTBI primers amplified the TCR CDR3 region. TCRdb reprocessed the multiplex PCR reads via MiXCR and lists one record per CDR3 protein. The top ten hold 28% of the sample, which has a few hundred thousand distinct CDR3 sequences, approximately 15% seen once. This clonotype was observed a handful of times. Its specificity is unknown. The sequenced sample was blood. This chain links TRBV11-2 with TRBJ1-1; 8 nucleotides align to TRBD1. This TCR derives from a woman under 30 with Graves' hyperthyroidism that later progressed to Graves' ophthalmopathy. The CDR3, as DNA: TGTGCCAGCAGCCACCAGGGGGCGCCGGTTGAAGCTTTCTTT. Translation: CASSHQGAPVEAFF.